The rows below give T cell receptor beta chains drawn from one sample of a study of T cell changes during pregnancy in multiple sclerosis. The data were produced by immunoSEQ multiplex PCR, yet TCRdb's version contains in-frame clones alone and is incomplete. The data show tens of thousands of clones, under 95% seen once. Material: peripheral blood, obtained in the first trimester of pregnancy. The source of these receptors is a female donor in good health, enrolled as a control in a pregnancy study. Both conserved end residues are part of each CDR3. A D gene is named only where the DNA matches it firmly. Size is stated for part of the rows, as once, few or many counts, or as a class when the clone is expanded.

size | J | D | V | CDR3 | DNA
- | TRBJ1-1 | TRBD1 | TRBV2 | CASSPRTGERDTEAFF | TGTGCCAGCAGTCCCAGGACAGGGGAAAGGGACACTGAAGCTTTCTTT
- | TRBJ1-6 | TRBD1 | TRBV4-3 | CASSQDIPPSDRDSPLHF | TGCGCCAGCAGCCAAGATATCCCCCCTTCGGACAGGGATTCACCCCTCCACTTT
- | TRBJ1-3 | - | TRBV28 | CAAGAGNTIYF | TGTGCCGCCGGTGCTGGAAACACCATATATTTT
- | TRBJ1-4 | - | TRBV28 | CASSSPPGEEKLFF | TGTGCCAGCAGTTCTCCCCCAGGGGAAGAAAAACTGTTTTTT
- | TRBJ1-5 | TRBD1 | TRBV19 | CATRDRGSQPQHF | TGTGCCACCCGGGACAGGGGGAGTCAGCCCCAGCATTTT
- | TRBJ2-4 | TRBD2 | TRBV5-5 | CASSLAGGGQNIQYF | TGTGCCAGCAGCTTGGCGGGGGGTGGCCAAAACATTCAGTACTTC
once | TRBJ1-2 | TRBD1 | TRBV5-4 | CASSYGQGAHPYGYTF | TGTGCCAGCAGCTACGGACAGGGGGCGCATCCCTATGGCTACACCTTC
- | TRBJ1-1 | TRBD1 | TRBV7-8 | CASSPGQETEAFF | TGTGCCAGCAGCCCGGGACAGGAGACTGAAGCTTTCTTT
- | TRBJ1-4 | TRBD1 | TRBV2 | CASRPGQRNEKLFF | TGTGCCAGCAGGCCGGGACAGAGAAATGAAAAACTGTTTTTT
- | TRBJ2-7 | - | TRBV6-6 | CASSYSSSLNF | TGTGCCAGCAGTTACTCGAGTTCTCTCAACTTC
- | TRBJ1-6 | - | TRBV6-1 | CASGSYSSPLHF | TGTGCCAGCGGCAGTTATTCCTCACCCCTCCACTTT
- | TRBJ1-4 | TRBD1 | TRBV5-6 | CASRTPGQGSDFNEKLFF | TGTGCCAGCAGGACCCCGGGACAGGGGTCCGACTTTAATGAAAAACTGTTTTTT
once | TRBJ2-3 | TRBD1 | TRBV30 | CAWSVGQGVTDTQYF | TGTGCCTGGAGTGTTGGGCAGGGGGTAACAGATACGCAGTATTTT
- | TRBJ2-1 | - | TRBV7-3 | CASSLRGVQDYNEQFF | TGTGCCAGCAGCTTAAGGGGGGTTCAGGACTACAATGAGCAGTTCTTC
once | TRBJ2-2 | - | TRBV4-2 | CATTSGLNTGELFF | TGTGCCACAACATCAGGCCTGAACACCGGGGAGCTGTTTTTT
once | TRBJ1-1 | TRBD1 | TRBV10-3 | CAAKPSGTVEAFF | TGTGCCGCGAAACCGTCCGGGACAGTTGAAGCTTTCTTT
- | TRBJ1-5 | - | TRBV4-3 | CASSQDPKGNQPQHF | TGCGCCAGCAGCCAAGATCCCAAGGGGAATCAGCCCCAGCATTTT
few | TRBJ1-6 | TRBD1 | TRBV7-6 | CASSQGTGYNSPLHF | TGTGCCAGCAGCCAGGGGACAGGGTATAATTCACCCCTCCACTTT
- | TRBJ2-5 | - | TRBV7-2 | CASSFGRLQETQYF | TGTGCCAGCAGCTTTGGCAGACTCCAAGAGACCCAGTACTTC
- | TRBJ1-4 | - | TRBV7-9 | CASSLDILGRGKLFF | TGTGCCAGCAGCTTAGATATCCTGGGGAGAGGTAAACTGTTTTTT
- | TRBJ1-2 | - | TRBV4-3 | CASSQASGSGYGYTF | TGCGCCAGCAGCCAAGCCTCAGGGTCCGGCTATGGCTACACCTTC
- | TRBJ1-5 | TRBD1 | TRBV5-8 | CASSWDSQMNQPQHF | TGTGCCAGCAGCTGGGACAGCCAAATGAATCAGCCCCAGCATTTT
- | TRBJ2-2 | TRBD2 | TRBV27 | CASSSGLAGELFF | TGTGCCAGCAGCTCGGGACTAGCCGGGGAGCTGTTTTTT
- | TRBJ2-2 | TRBD1 | TRBV30 | CAWRGRTGLTGELFF | TGTGCCTGGAGGGGGCGGACAGGGTTGACCGGGGAGCTGTTTTTT
few | TRBJ1-2 | - | TRBV5-1 | CASSSWAGLDYGYTF | TGCGCCAGCAGCTCCTGGGCAGGGTTGGACTATGGCTACACCTTC
- | TRBJ2-6 | TRBD1 | TRBV5-8 | CASSPPPDRSGANVLTF | TGTGCCAGCAGCCCCCCCCCGGACAGGTCTGGGGCCAACGTCCTGACTTTC
once | TRBJ2-1 | - | TRBV6-6 | CASRGAHLDNEQFF | TGTGCCAGCAGGGGAGCCCACCTTGACAATGAGCAGTTCTTC
- | TRBJ2-7 | TRBD1 | TRBV6-1 | CASKKPRDSSYEQYF | TGTGCCAGCAAGAAACCCCGGGACAGCTCCTACGAGCAGTACTTC
- | TRBJ2-7 | - | TRBV27 | CASSLSPGQSYEQYF | TGTGCCAGCAGTTTATCGCCAGGACAGTCCTACGAGCAGTACTTC
once | TRBJ2-1 | - | TRBV5-1 | CASSPQGPTEQFF | TGCGCCAGCAGCCCCCAGGGTCCTACCGAGCAGTTCTTC
- | TRBJ2-5 | TRBD2 | TRBV13 | CATATASGGFETQYF | TGTGCCACCGCGACGGCTAGCGGGGGGTTCGAGACCCAGTACTTC
- | TRBJ2-3 | - | TRBV5-1 | CASSSTISDTQYF | TGCGCCAGCAGCTCGACTATCTCAGATACGCAGTATTTT